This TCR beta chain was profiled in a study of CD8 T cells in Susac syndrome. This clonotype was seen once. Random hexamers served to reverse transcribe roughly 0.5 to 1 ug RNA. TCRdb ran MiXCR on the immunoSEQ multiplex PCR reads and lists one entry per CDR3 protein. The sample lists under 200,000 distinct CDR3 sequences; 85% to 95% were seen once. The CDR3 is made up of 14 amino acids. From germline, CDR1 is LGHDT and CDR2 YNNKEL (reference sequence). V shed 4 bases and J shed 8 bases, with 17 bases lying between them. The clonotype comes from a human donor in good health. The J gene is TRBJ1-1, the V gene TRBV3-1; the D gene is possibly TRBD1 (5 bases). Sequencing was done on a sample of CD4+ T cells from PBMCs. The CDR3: CASSPMAGKGEAFF. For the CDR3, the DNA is TGTGCCAGCAGCCCAATGGCCGGCAAGGGGGAAGCTTTCTTT.